The 15 T cell receptor beta chains below were found in one sample sequenced in a study of CD8 T cells in ankylosing spondylitis. No cognate antigen is known for these TCRs. General observations from the study: It appeared that ankylosing spondylitis blood was characterized by a TCR beta motif of roughly 8 highly homologous variants.

TCRdb independently ran MiXCR on the 5' RACE reads; one entry per CDR3 protein. The sample gives about 800,000 distinct CDR3 sequences, approximately 12% of which show up once; 0.51% is in the top ten. Sample: blood, either unsorted or a sorted T cell fraction (not recorded which). These receptors originate from a male donor with ankylosing spondylitis.

This clonotype was seen a few times. The J gene is TRBJ1-2, the V gene TRBV7-2, with D unresolved. Looked up from germline, CDR1 is SGHTA and CDR2 is FQGNSA. The CDR3 consists of 14 residues. V lost 5 bases and J 5 bases, leaving 15 bases between the germline ends. CDR3 DNA sequence: TGTGCCAGCAGCCCCGCGACCCTAGGTTATGGCTACACCTTC. Protein sequence: CASSPATLGYGYTF. Together with reference TRBV7-2 and TRBJ1-2, the CDR3 gives the full variable domain: GAGVSQSPSNKVTEKGKDVELRCDPISGHTALYWYRQSLGQGLEFLIYFQGNSAPDKSGLPSDRFSAERTGGSVSTLTIQRTQQEDSAVYLCASSPATLGYGYTFGSGTRLTVV.

The chain has TRBV2 and TRBJ1-1; D might be TRBD1 (5 bases). V lost 2 bases, J lost 8 bases, and 9 bases lay in between. Germline CDR1 SNHLY, CDR2 FYNNEI. This CDR3 contains 12 residues. In DNA form, the CDR3 reads TGTGCCAGCAGTGAATATGGGGGGGAAGCTTTCTTT. This encodes CASSEYGGEAFF.

V is TRBV6-5 and J is TRBJ1-6; TRBD1 might be the D (6 bases). The V and J ends lost 1 base and 7 bases respectively, with 8 bases between them. Germline CDR1 MNHEY, CDR2 SVGAGI. The CDR3 contains 14 residues. CDR3 DNA sequence: TGTGCCAGCAGTTACTACCAGGGGAATTCACCCCTCCACTTT. Translating gives CASSYYQGNSPLHF.

In its sample, this clonotype was seen many times. The V gene is TRBV29-1, the J gene TRBJ2-1; 9 nucleotides match TRBD2. The trim removed 7 bases at V and 8 bases at J, leaving 12 bases unmatched. The CDR3 is made up of 14 amino acids. Germline V lookup: CDR1 SQVTM, CDR2 ANQGSEA. The CDR3 protein is CSADTGTSPYEQFF. CDR3 nucleotides: TGCAGCGCAGATACCGGGACTAGCCCCTATGAGCAGTTCTTC.

The sample holds many counts of this clonotype. V and J are TRBV24-1 and TRBJ1-2, with a possible D match to TRBD1 (5 bases). The length of the CDR3 is 9 residues. CDR1 is KGHDR, CDR2 SFDVKD, per germline. CDR3 region: CPLQDGYTF. The CDR3 coding sequence is TGTCCTCTACAGGATGGCTACACCTTC.

This clonotype occurred many times. CDR3 sequence: CAIRRDRNYGYTF. CDR3 bases: TGTGCCATCCGTCGGGACAGAAACTATGGCTACACCTTC. J is TRBJ1-2 and V is TRBV6-2 or TRBV6-3; TRBD1 agrees at 7 bases. The CDR3 length is 13 residues. Germline V gene data show CDR1 as MNHEY and CDR2 as SVGEGT. J lost 2 bases, V lost 10 bases, and 7 bases had no gene match.

The chain is built from TRBV29-1 and TRBJ2-5; perhaps TRBD2 as D (5 bases). Germline-derived CDR1 and CDR2 are SQVTM and ANQGSEA. There are 12 residues in the CDR3. V was clipped by 8 bases and J by 4 bases, with 14 bases between them. This CDR3 is CSSRTGGETQYF. CDR3 in DNA: TGCAGCTCACGGACTGGAGGAGAGACCCAGTACTTC.

The count of this clonotype is one. This rearrangement joins TRBV24-1 to TRBJ2-5; D perhaps matches TRBD1 (6 bases). This CDR3 region has 15 residues. Germline V gives CDR1 KGHDR, CDR2 SFDVKD. Trimming pared 3 bases from V and 1 base from J, leaving 11 bases between. The CDR3 sequence: CATSDRGRTQETQYF. In DNA, the CDR3 is TGTGCCACCAGTGATAGGGGGAGAACCCAAGAGACCCAGTACTTC.

In nucleotides, the CDR3 is TGTGCCAGCAGCTGGGGACGGAACGCCTACGAGCAGTACTTC. Residues: CASSWGRNAYEQYF. The V call is TRBV4-2, the J call TRBJ2-7; D is perhaps TRBD1 or TRBD2 (5 bases each). Looked up from germline, CDR1 is LGHNA and CDR2 is YNFKEQ. The CDR3 totals 14 residues. Trimming shortened V by 5 bases and J by 2 bases, and 13 bases separated the two germline ends.

This sequence joins TRBV6-5 and TRBJ2-7; perhaps D is TRBD1 or TRBD2 (5 bases each). The CDR3 extends over 14 amino acids. V was cut by 0 bases and J by 2 bases, with 8 bases left in between. Per the germline V gene, CDR1 is MNHEY and CDR2 is SVGAGI. CDR3 sequence: CASSYSWGPYEQYF. CDR3 nucleotides: TGTGCCAGCAGTTACTCCTGGGGACCCTACGAGCAGTACTTC.

This chain connects TRBV29-1 to TRBJ2-1; 13 bases are shared with TRBD2. With 4 bases clipped from V and 0 bases from J, the junction kept 3 bases outside the gene matches. The CDR3 length is 16 residues. Per the germline V gene, CDR1 is SQVTM and CDR2 is ANQGSEA. CDR3 loop: CSVVTSGRTSYNEQFF. In nucleotides, the CDR3 is TGCAGCGTTGTGACTAGCGGGAGGACCTCCTACAATGAGCAGTTCTTC.

This clonotype was seen a handful of times. CDR3 bases: TGTGCCAGCAGCTCCCGGGGGGACAGGGGCACTGAAGCTTTCTTT. As protein: CASSSRGDRGTEAFF. The chain carries TRBV7-2 and TRBJ1-1, with TRBD1 identical over 10 bases. With V trimmed by 4 bases and J by 4 bases, 6 bases remained unmatched. This CDR3 is built from 15 residues. The germline V gene encodes CDR1 SGHTA and CDR2 FQGNSA.

This clonotype has more than one count but fewer than ten. This chain links TRBV5-1 with TRBJ2-1, with D possibly TRBD1 on 5 matching bases. Germline V gene data show CDR1 as SGHRS and CDR2 as YFSETQ. V lost 4 bases and J 5 bases, leaving 13 bases between the germline ends. This CDR3 has 14 residues. The CDR3 bases are TGCGCCAGCAGCGGGGCAGGATGGGACAATGAGCAGTTCTTC. Its translation: CASSGAGWDNEQFF. The full variable domain, with the rest looked up from reference TRBV5-1 and TRBJ2-1, is KAGVTQTPRYLIKTRGQQVTLSCSPISGHRSVSWYQQTPGQGLQFLFEYFSETQRNKGNFPGRFSGRQFSNSRSEMNVSTLELGDSALYLCASSGAGWDNEQFFGPGTRLTVL.

This chain links TRBV6-2 or TRBV6-3 with TRBJ1-2, with TRBD1 identical over 7 bases. Germline V gives CDR1 MNHEY, CDR2 SVGEGT. Germline trimming cut 6 bases from V and 6 bases from J; bases unmatched to any gene: 7. This CDR3 comprises 13 residues. The CDR3: CASSFDRADGYTF. The CDR3 DNA reads as TGTGCCAGCAGCTTCGACAGGGCCGATGGCTACACCTTC.

The chain combines TRBV6-5 with TRBJ2-7; D may match TRBD1 or TRBD2 (6 bases each). The CDR3 loop spans 16 amino acids. Trimming left V 0 bases short and J 3 bases short, with 15 bases between. Germline V CDR1 and CDR2: MNHEY, SVGAGI. CDR3 loop: CASSYSKQGGFYEQYF. As DNA, the CDR3 is TGTGCCAGCAGTTACTCGAAACAGGGAGGTTTCTACGAGCAGTACTTC.